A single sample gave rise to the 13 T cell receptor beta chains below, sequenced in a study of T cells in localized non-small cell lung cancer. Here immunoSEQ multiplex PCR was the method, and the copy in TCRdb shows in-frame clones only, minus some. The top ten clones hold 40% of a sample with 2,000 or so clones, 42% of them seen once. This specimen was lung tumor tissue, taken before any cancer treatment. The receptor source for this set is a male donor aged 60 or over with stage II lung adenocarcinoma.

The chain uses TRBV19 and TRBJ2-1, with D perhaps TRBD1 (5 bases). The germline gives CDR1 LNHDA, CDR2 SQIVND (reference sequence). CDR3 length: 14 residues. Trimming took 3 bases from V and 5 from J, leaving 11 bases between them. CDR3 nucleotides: TGTGCCAGTAGTATTTCGACAGTCAACAATGAGCAGTTCTTC. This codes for CASSISTVNNEQFF.

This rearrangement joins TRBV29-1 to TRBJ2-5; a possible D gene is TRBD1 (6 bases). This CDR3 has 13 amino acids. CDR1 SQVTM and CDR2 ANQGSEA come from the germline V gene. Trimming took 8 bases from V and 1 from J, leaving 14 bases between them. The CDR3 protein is CSIRDITQETQYF. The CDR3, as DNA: TGCAGCATCCGGGACATCACCCAAGAGACCCAGTACTTC.

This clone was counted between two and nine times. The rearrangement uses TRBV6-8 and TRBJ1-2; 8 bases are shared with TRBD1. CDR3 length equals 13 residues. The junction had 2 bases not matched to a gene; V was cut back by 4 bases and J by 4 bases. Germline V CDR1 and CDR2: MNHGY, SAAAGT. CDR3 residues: CASSLTGGYGYTF. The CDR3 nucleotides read TGTGCCAGCAGTTTAACAGGGGGCTATGGCTACACCTTC.

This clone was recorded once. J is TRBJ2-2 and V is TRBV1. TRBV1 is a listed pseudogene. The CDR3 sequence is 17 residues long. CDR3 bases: TGCGCCAGCAGCCAAGTATACCCCGCAGGGACGACCGGGGAGCTGTTTTTT. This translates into CASSQVYPAGTTGELFF.

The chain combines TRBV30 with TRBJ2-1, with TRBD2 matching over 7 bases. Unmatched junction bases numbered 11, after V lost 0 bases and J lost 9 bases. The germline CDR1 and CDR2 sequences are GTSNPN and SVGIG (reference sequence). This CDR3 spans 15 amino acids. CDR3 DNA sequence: TGTGCCTGGAGTGTACTAGCGAGAGAGGCAGGTGAGCAGTTCTTC. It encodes CAWSVLAREAGEQFF.

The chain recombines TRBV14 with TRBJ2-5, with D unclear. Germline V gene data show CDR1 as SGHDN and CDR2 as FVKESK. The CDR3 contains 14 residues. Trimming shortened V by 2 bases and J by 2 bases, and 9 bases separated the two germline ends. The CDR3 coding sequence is TGTGCCAGCAGCCAACAGGTGGTTCAAGAGACCCAGTACTTC. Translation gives CASSQQVVQETQYF.

The CDR3, as DNA: TGTGCCAGTAGTATAGCGGCGGGGGAGAAACTGTTTTTT. It yields the protein CASSIAAGEKLFF. The chain is built from TRBV19 and TRBJ1-4; tentatively, D is TRBD1 (5 bases). The CDR3 extends over 13 amino acids. V was trimmed by 1 base and J by 11 bases, leaving 11 bases between them. The V gene's germline CDR1 is LNHDA and CDR2 SQIVND (reference sequence).

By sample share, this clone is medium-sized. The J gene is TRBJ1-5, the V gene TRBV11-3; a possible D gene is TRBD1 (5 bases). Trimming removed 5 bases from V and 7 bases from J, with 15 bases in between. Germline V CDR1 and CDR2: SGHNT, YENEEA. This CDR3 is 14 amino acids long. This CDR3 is CASSPRDPGQPQHF. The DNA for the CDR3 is TGTGCCAGCAGCCCCCGGGACCCTGGACAGCCCCAGCATTTT.

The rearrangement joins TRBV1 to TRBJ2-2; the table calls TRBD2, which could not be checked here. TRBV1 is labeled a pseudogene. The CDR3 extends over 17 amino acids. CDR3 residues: CASSQLGSGRASGELFF. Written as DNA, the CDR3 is TGCGCCAGCAGCCAACTAGGGAGCGGGAGGGCCTCCGGGGAGCTGTTTTTT.

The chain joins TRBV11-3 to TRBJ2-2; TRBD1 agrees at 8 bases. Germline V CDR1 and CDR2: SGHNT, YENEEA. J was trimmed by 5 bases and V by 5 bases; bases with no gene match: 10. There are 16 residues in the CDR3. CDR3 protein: CASSHPDREGTGELFF. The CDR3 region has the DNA TGTGCCAGCAGCCACCCGGACAGGGAAGGAACCGGGGAGCTGTTTTTT. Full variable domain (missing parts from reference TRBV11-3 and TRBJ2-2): EAGVVQSPRYKIIEKKQPVAFWCNPISGHNTLYWYLQNLGQGPELLIRYENEEAVDDSQLPKDRFSAERLKGVDSTLKIQPAELGDSAVYLCASSHPDREGTGELFFGEGSRLTVL.

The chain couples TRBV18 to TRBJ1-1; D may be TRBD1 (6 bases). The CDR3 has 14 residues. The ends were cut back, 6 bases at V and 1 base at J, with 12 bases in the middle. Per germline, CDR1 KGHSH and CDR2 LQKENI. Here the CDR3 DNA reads TGTGCCAGCTCGCCAGGGGAGGCGAACACTGAAGCTTTCTTT. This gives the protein CASSPGEANTEAFF. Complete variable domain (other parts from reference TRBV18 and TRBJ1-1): NAGVMQNPRHLVRRRGQEARLRCSPMKGHSHVYWYRQLPEEGLKFMVYLQKENIIDESGMPKERFSAEFPKEGPSILRIQQVVRGDSAAYFCASSPGEANTEAFFGQGTRLTVV.

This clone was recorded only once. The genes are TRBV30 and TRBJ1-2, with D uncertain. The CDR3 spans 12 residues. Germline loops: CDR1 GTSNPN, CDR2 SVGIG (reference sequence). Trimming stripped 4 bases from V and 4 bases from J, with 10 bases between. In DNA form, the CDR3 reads TGTGCCTGGAACAAGGGCGGCTATGGCTACACCTTC. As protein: CAWNKGGYGYTF.

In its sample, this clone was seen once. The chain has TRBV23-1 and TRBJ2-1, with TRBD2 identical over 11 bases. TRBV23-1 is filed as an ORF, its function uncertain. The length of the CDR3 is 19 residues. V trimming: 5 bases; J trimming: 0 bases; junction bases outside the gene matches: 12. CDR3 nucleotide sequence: TGCGCCAGCAGTTTCCTGACTAGCGGGACCCGCCACTCCTACAATGAGCAGTTCTTC. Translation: CASSFLTSGTRHSYNEQFF.